The T cell receptor (beta chain) described here comes from a study of radiation and T cells in renal cell carcinoma. Stated treatment: 15 Gy SBRT to primary tumor, nephrectomy 4 weeks later. The protocol was immunoSEQ multiplex PCR, while the TCRdb copy is restricted to in-frame clones and leaves out a portion. The table includes 5,000 or so clones, roughly 53% detected once. The CDR3 totals 12 residues. CDR1 is SGHRS and CDR2 is YFSETQ in the germline V gene. V was pared by 4 bases and J by 1 base, with 5 bases between. The rearrangement links TRBV5-1 to TRBJ2-5; no definite D call. This receptor was identified in a man in his 60s with renal cell carcinoma. Sequenced material: tumor tissue, taken from a patient whose treatment included radiotherapy and nephrectomy. Here the CDR3 reads CASSDGQETQYF. CDR3 in DNA: TGCGCCAGCAGCGACGGCCAAGAGACCCAGTACTTC.